This T cell receptor (delta chain) was identified during a study of DNA immune sequencing with unique molecular identifiers (TCRdb year 2020). In the study overall: Using immunomagnetic cell separation, gammadelta T cells were enriched from buffy coats, and the genomic DNA of these cells was sequenced. Fluorescence-activated cell sorting was used to enrich gammadelta T cells from PBMC of over eight healthy individuals. To compare enriched with non-enriched material, about 95 ng of enriched gammadelta T-cell DNA and roughly 1 ug of non-enriched PBMC DNA were sequenced. An ultrasensitive DNA-based TRD repertoire sequencing method using PCR-introduced unique molecular identifiers was developed and validated in the study. The method was validated on synthetic reference molecules and on blood samples from healthy individuals. Healthy individuals were used as donors, and sorted peripheral blood gammadelta T cells were profiled from around ten of these donors. The paper as a whole reports these results and caveats: Variation in TRD repertoire diversity was observed between healthy donors, with several donors found to be highly oligoclonal, in that the top 5 clonotypes exceeded half of productive molecules. The primer-based approach cannot detect novel TRD sequences that are not targeted by the primers.

The library was obtained by multiplex PCR. A 32-plex assay amplified the genomic DNA, with primers for all 8 TRDV and 4 TRDJ genes spanning the CDR3. A 12-nucleotide UMI was added during about 3 barcoding PCR cycles, followed by a second PCR with Illumina adapter primers. AMPure XP beads were used to purify the libraries, and library quality was checked on a Fragment Analyzer using the HS NGS Fragment kit. An Illumina MiniSeq mid-output kit with approximately 21% PhiX and 150 cycles of paired-end reads was used for sequencing. Turning to the authors' computational methods: MIGEC version 1.2.9 was used to process the reads, grouping reads by UMI and building error-corrected consensus sequences. Post-processing used modified VDJtools version 1.2.1 scripts and the tcR R package. Clones were re-identified by TCRdb from the public reads with CATT, and rows with the same DNA were merged. TCRdb's processing, not the study's, gives the V and J calls here. The sample data list approximately 2,000 delta-chain clones, and about an eighth of these were observed just once. Together, the top ten hold around 50% of the sample.

This clone was found a few times. What antigen it recognizes has not been identified. A far larger clone lies a single base away; this is likely a read error. The TCR was taken from a human donor in good health. The specimen sequenced was gamma-delta T cells enriched from blood buffy coat, or unenriched PBMCs (not recorded which).

This receptor carries the CDR3 CACDLLGDTPLTTDKLIF. The DNA reads TGTGCCTGTGACCTTCTGGGGGATACGCCTCTTACCACCGATAAACTCATCTTT. In this chain, TRDV2 is recombined with TRDJ1, with 12 junctional bases fitting TRDD3. V is cut back by 3 bases and J by 1 base, with 11 bases in the junction unmatched. The CDR3 starts with the cysteine, ends with the phenylalanine, and has 18 residues. The DNA shown is the 54-base CDR3, in frame from base 1. According to the germline V gene, CDR1 reads GEAIGNYY and CDR2 reads EKD.